Reported below is one T cell receptor (beta chain). Germline V gene lookup returns CDR1 MNHNY and CDR2 SVGAGI (reference sequence). There are 16 residues in the CDR3. The V segment lost 2 bases and the J segment 1 base; nucleotides outside the gene matches: 8. This entry belongs to a study of blood T cell repertoires in COVID-19. Study at large: There were acute and convalescent COVID-19 samples, and they came from the United States, Italy and Spain. PBMCs, B-cell-depleted T cells, or T cells provided the cDNA or gDNA that made up the material.

How the authors handled the data: Using reference gene primer amplification, nucleated cell counts were estimated. TCRdb keeps only in-frame clones here, not all; method: immunoSEQ multiplex PCR. V, J and clone size are those of that table, while D and trimming were read from the DNA. The sample holds approximately 98,000 clones, roughly 80% seen once. The sequence was obtained from a woman older than 75 with acute or convalescent COVID-19. Source material: peripheral blood. The chain carries TRBV6-6 and TRBJ2-7; 7 bases are a match to TRBD1. The CDR3 here is CASSYSGQESSYEQYF. In DNA form, the CDR3 reads TGTGCCAGCAGTTACAGCGGACAGGAATCTTCCTACGAGCAGTACTTC.